These T cell receptor beta chains were read from a single sample in a study of blood T cell repertoires in COVID-19. The data were produced by immunoSEQ multiplex PCR, yet TCRdb's version contains in-frame clones alone and is incomplete. The data hold roughly 700,000 clones, with just under 90% observed a single time. The sample comprised peripheral blood. These receptors were obtained from a woman younger than 35 with acute or convalescent COVID-19. Each CDR3 is given with its conserved first and last residue. The D gene is left open where the match is weak. The size of a clone is reported for some rows only, either as once, few or many, or as a class for expanded clones.

abundance | j_gene | d_gene | v_gene | CDR3nt | CDR3aa
NA | TRBJ1-1 | TRBD1 | TRBV24-1 | TGTGCCACCAGTGATCCTGACAGGGGGGGAGGCACTGAAGCTTTCTTT | CATSDPDRGGGTEAFF
NA | TRBJ1-1 | NA | TRBV5-1 | TGCGCCAGCAGCTTGGACAGGGTCGCGTACACTGAAGCTTTCTTT | CASSLDRVAYTEAFF
NA | TRBJ1-2 | NA | TRBV11-2 | TGTGCCAGCAGCTTTCACGGGGGGAGAGGCTACACCTTC | CASSFHGGRGYTF
NA | TRBJ1-1 | NA | TRBV29-1 | TGCAGCGTTGGTCCTAATCAGAACACTGAAGCTTTCTTT | CSVGPNQNTEAFF
NA | TRBJ2-7 | TRBD2 | TRBV6-5 | TGTGCCTGTGTATCCGGGGGGGGTTACGAGCAGTACTTC | CACVSGGGYEQYF
NA | TRBJ2-1 | NA | TRBV7-2 | TGTGCCAGCAGCCAAGGACAGTACAATGAGCAGTTCTTC | CASSQGQYNEQFF
NA | TRBJ1-2 | TRBD1 | TRBV4-3 | TGCGCCAGCAGCCAACAGACAGGGGGTATCTATGGCTACACCTTC | CASSQQTGGIYGYTF
once | TRBJ1-1 | NA | TRBV2 | TGTGCCAGCAGTGACGCAGCGGGGACTGAAGCTTTCTTT | CASSDAAGTEAFF
once | TRBJ1-1 | NA | TRBV9 | TGTGCCAGCAGCTCCAGAGGGGGGAACACTGAAGCTTTCTTT | CASSSRGGNTEAFF
NA | TRBJ1-4 | NA | TRBV9 | TGTGCCAGCAGCTTACAGGCCGGAAATGAAAAACTGTTTTTT | CASSLQAGNEKLFF
once | TRBJ2-7 | NA | TRBV7-9 | TGTGCCAGCAGCTTATTAGTCAGGATTTCCTACGAGCAGTACTTC | CASSLLVRISYEQYF
NA | TRBJ1-1 | NA | TRBV27 | TGTGCCAGCAGGGTCCAGGGTGGAAACACTGAAGCTTTCTTT | CASRVQGGNTEAFF
few | TRBJ1-4 | NA | TRBV14 | TGTGCCAGCAGCCCGATTACAGGGAGAACTAATGAAAAACTGTTTTTT | CASSPITGRTNEKLFF